The clone carrying this T cell receptor (beta chain) was found a few times. Its antigen remains unidentified. V lost 4 bases and J 5 bases, leaving 14 bases between the germline ends. Germline assignment: CDR1 SQVTM and CDR2 ANQGSEA. The CDR3 sequence is 14 residues long. The data belong to a study of beta chain features in type 1 diabetes. Study background: Sorted cells from all samples, numbering roughly 100 million, were examined. Study-level results: Cells with high TCR expression could be over-represented by cDNA sequencing. Across all four CD4+ subsets, people with type 1 diabetes showed modestly shorter TCRB CDR3s.

The entirety of the isolated RNA underwent reverse transcription, so expressed TCRB transcripts were sequenced. The repertoire was sequenced with immunoSEQ multiplex PCR; TCRdb's copy has only in-frame clones and lacks some. The top ten clones hold more than 0.45% of a sample with 150,000 to 170,000 clones, about 9.4% of them seen once. The chain has TRBV29-1 and TRBJ1-4, with D unclear. The sequence came from a man in his thirties or forties with type 1 diabetes. The sample comprised central memory CD4+ T cells from blood. The CDR3 nucleotides are TGCAGCGTTGGTGAAGGCTCCGGGAATGAAAAACTGTTTTTT. It translates to CSVGEGSGNEKLFF.